Sequencing of this T cell receptor (beta chain) was carried out in a study of T cell responses to AZD1222 COVID-19 vaccine. The germline gives CDR1 SNHLY, CDR2 FYNNEI. The CDR3 is 15 amino acids. With 5 bases removed from V and 0 bases from J, the gap between germline ends came to 11 bases. This clone was detected once. Its matching antigen is unknown. Generated by immunoSEQ multiplex PCR, the TCRdb table keeps only in-frame clones and is missing some. This sample has approximately 67,000 clones, with 84% found just once. Findings and limits, study-wide: Donors skewed white British and female; clonal diversity was possibly underestimated. Breadth and depth of Spike-specific TCRs rose after two AZD1222 doses.

The V gene is TRBV2, the J gene TRBJ1-5, with a possible D match to TRBD1 (6 bases). This receptor was identified in an adult in good health. The sequenced sample was peripheral blood, obtained on day 0 of AZD1222 vaccination. CDR3 loop: CASSPWDNSNQPQHF. CDR3 bases: TGTGCCAGCAGTCCGTGGGACAATAGCAATCAGCCCCAGCATTTT.